Listed below are T cell receptor beta chains from one sample, sequenced in a study of T cell repertoires in cytomegalovirus infection. Antigens for these TCRs are unknown. TCRdb re-analysed the reads in MiXCR, keeping a single row per CDR3 protein. Among roughly 990,000 distinct CDR3 sequences listed, around 32% were seen once. Here the sequenced sample was cultured CD8+ T cells from PBMCs, taken from culture after CMV antigen stimulation. Receptor source: a human donor in good health (CMV status not recorded). Some clones in this sample may be carry-over from other donors' samples. The CDR3 runs from the conserved cysteine through the conserved F or W. Each record gives: V gene, clone size, J gene, D gene, CDR3 protein, CDR3 DNA. D genes are given only for firm matches. Clone size is stated in some rows and not others, as once, few, many or a class when expanded.

TRBV10-3	.	TRBJ1-2	TRBD1	CAISEGAGGNGYTF	TGTGCCATCAGTGAGGGGGCAGGGGGAAATGGCTACACCTTC
TRBV7-8	many	TRBJ2-5	.	CASSLRGGLAETQYF	TGTGCCAGCAGCTTACGAGGCGGGCTAGCGGAGACCCAGTACTTC
TRBV7-9	many	TRBJ2-7	TRBD1	CASSPPGQGARGYEQYF	TGTGCCAGCAGCCCACCGGGACAGGGGGCGCGGGGCTACGAGCAGTACTTC
TRBV19	.	TRBJ1-3	TRBD1	CASSIQQGSNGNTIYF	TGTGCCAGTAGTATCCAACAGGGGAGTAATGGAAACACCATATATTTT
TRBV6-1	.	TRBJ1-6	.	CASSDTGIWSYNSPLHF	TGTGCCAGCAGTGATACAGGGATCTGGTCCTATAATTCACCCCTCCACTTT
TRBV7-6	many	TRBJ2-7	.	CASSLGRVTYEQYF	TGTGCCAGCAGCTTGGGACGCGTTACCTACGAGCAGTACTTC
TRBV4-1	.	TRBJ2-1	TRBD2	CASSPQTSGGAWYNEQFF	TGCGCCAGCAGCCCCCAGACTAGCGGGGGGGCCTGGTACAATGAGCAGTTCTTC
TRBV28	.	TRBJ2-2	TRBD1	CATTGEPTTGELFF	TGTGCAACAACAGGGGAACCCACCACCGGGGAGCTGTTTTTT
TRBV7-6	few	TRBJ1-1	.	CASSPGGTSNTEAFF	TGTGCCAGCAGCCCGGGTGGAACATCGAACACTGAAGCTTTCTTT
TRBV12-3/TRBV12-4	many	TRBJ2-1	.	CASSLGVLMTQKYNEQFF	TGTGCCAGCAGTTTAGGGGTCTTGATGACACAAAAGTACAATGAGCAGTTCTTC
TRBV27	few	TRBJ1-4	.	CASSGEGFNEKLFF	TGTGCCAGCAGTGGGGAGGGGTTTAATGAAAAACTGTTTTTT
TRBV7-9	few	TRBJ2-7	TRBD1	CASSAPDRDEQYF	TGTGCCAGCAGCGCGCCCGACAGGGACGAGCAGTACTTC